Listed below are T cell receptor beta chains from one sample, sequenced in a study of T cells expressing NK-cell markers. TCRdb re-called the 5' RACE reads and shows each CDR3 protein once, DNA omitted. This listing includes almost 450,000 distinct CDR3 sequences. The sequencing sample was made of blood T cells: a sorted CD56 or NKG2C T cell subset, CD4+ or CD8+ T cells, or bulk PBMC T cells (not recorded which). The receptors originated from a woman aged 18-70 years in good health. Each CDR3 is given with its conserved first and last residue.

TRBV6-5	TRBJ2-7	CASSYRESYEQYF
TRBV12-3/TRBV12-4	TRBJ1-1	CASTLGWNTEAFF
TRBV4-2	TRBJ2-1	CASSQDLSGEQFF
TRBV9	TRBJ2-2	CASSVAPYSLNTGELFF
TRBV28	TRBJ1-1	CASSSGTGWGAEAFF
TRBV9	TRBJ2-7	CASSPRLAGTSEQYF
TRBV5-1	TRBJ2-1	CASTTGELYNEQFF
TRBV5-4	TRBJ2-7	CASSFGRVAYEQYF
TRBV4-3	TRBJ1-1	CASSQAPGQNTEAFF
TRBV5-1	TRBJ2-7	CASTPRRLAGDLIVPYGPYEQYF
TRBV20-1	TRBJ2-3	CSARDRTRGSTVTDTQYF
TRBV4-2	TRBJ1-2	CASSQVSGGGYTF
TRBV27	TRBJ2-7	CASSLTGLGEQYF
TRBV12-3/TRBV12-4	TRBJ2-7	CASSLSGTGHYEQYF
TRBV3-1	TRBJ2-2	CASSQTNTGELFF
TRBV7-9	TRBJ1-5	CASNSNQPQHF
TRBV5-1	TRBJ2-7	CASSWSSGRTFEQYF
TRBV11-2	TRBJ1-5	CASSRTGNSNQPQHF
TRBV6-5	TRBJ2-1	CASRTYNEQFF
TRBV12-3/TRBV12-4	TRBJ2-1	CASSLEDEQFF
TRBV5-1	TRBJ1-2	CASSVGQGGYTF
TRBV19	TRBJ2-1	CASSILADSYNEQFF
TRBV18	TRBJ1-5	CASSGIDQPQHF
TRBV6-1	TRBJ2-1	CASSQQGGSYNEQFF
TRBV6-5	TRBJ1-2	CASSLVRGPNYGYTF
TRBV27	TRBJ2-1	CASSGLARYNEQFF
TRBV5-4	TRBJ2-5	CASSLAGQGRYQETQYF
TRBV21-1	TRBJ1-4	CASSRDSQATNEKLFF
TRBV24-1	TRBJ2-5	CATSDLRTGPGYF
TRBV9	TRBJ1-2	CASSVEGVGYTF
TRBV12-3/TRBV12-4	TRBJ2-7	CASGPGTGAYEQYF
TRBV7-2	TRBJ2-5	CASSLELARETQYF
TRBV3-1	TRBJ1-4	CASSQNQGWPFF
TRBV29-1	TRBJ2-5	CSVEGSTGELETQYF